The rows below give T cell receptor beta chains drawn from one sample of a study of blood T cell repertoires in COVID-19. TCRdb keeps only in-frame clones here, not all; method: immunoSEQ multiplex PCR. The sample has 100,000 to 150,000 clones, around 74% seen once; the top ten hold less than 6.5%. Specimen: peripheral blood. The receptor set was obtained from a man aged 55 to 69 with acute or convalescent COVID-19. CDR3s include the opening cysteine and the closing phenylalanine or tryptophan. A D gene is named only where the DNA matches it firmly. Size tells how often a clone was seen (once, few, many) or the class of an expanded clone, and some rows leave it out.

clone size: NA; V gene: TRBV4-1; J gene: TRBJ1-1; D gene: NA; CDR3 protein: CASSQDPETGWLAFF; CDR3 DNA: TGCGCCAGCAGCCAAGATCCGGAGACAGGATGGTTAGCTTTCTTT
clone size: NA; V gene: TRBV5-4; J gene: TRBJ2-1; D gene: TRBD2; CDR3 protein: CASSGGVGNEQFF; CDR3 DNA: TGTGCCAGCAGCGGGGGGGTAGGCAATGAGCAGTTCTTC
clone size: NA; V gene: TRBV6-5; J gene: TRBJ2-2; D gene: TRBD2; CDR3 protein: CASGRGDNTGELFF; CDR3 DNA: TGTGCCAGCGGGCGGGGGGACAACACCGGGGAGCTGTTTTTT
clone size: NA; V gene: TRBV5-1; J gene: TRBJ1-1; D gene: NA; CDR3 protein: CASSSGDRNAEAFF; CDR3 DNA: TGCGCCAGCAGCTCGGGGGACCGGAACGCTGAAGCTTTCTTT
clone size: NA; V gene: TRBV11-2; J gene: TRBJ1-2; D gene: NA; CDR3 protein: CASSLNREANYGYTF; CDR3 DNA: TGTGCCAGCAGCTTAAACCGGGAAGCTAACTATGGCTACACCTTC
clone size: NA; V gene: TRBV28; J gene: TRBJ1-2; D gene: NA; CDR3 protein: CASSANQGRRNYGYTF; CDR3 DNA: TGTGCCAGCAGTGCTAACCAGGGGCGCAGGAACTATGGCTACACCTTC
clone size: NA; V gene: TRBV30; J gene: TRBJ1-3; D gene: NA; CDR3 protein: CAWSFRGNTIYF; CDR3 DNA: TGTGCCTGGAGTTTCCGGGGAAACACCATATATTTT
clone size: NA; V gene: TRBV12-3/TRBV12-4; J gene: TRBJ2-1; D gene: NA; CDR3 protein: CASTPGTEQFF; CDR3 DNA: TGTGCCAGCACTCCAGGGACAGAGCAGTTCTTC
clone size: few; V gene: TRBV7-2; J gene: TRBJ1-1; D gene: NA; CDR3 protein: CASSSGAGLLNTEAFF; CDR3 DNA: TGTGCCAGCAGCTCTGGGGCCGGTTTGTTGAACACTGAAGCTTTCTTT
clone size: NA; V gene: TRBV11-2; J gene: TRBJ2-3; D gene: NA; CDR3 protein: CASETASTDTQYF; CDR3 DNA: TGTGCCAGCGAGACAGCTAGCACAGATACGCAGTATTTT
clone size: NA; V gene: TRBV6-5; J gene: TRBJ1-6; D gene: NA; CDR3 protein: CASSYAGTRGNSPLHF; CDR3 DNA: TGTGCCAGCAGTTACGCTGGGACAAGGGGAAATTCACCCCTCCACTTT
clone size: NA; V gene: TRBV5-1; J gene: TRBJ2-5; D gene: NA; CDR3 protein: CASSSRGYQETQYF; CDR3 DNA: TGCGCCAGCAGCAGCCGGGGGTACCAAGAGACCCAGTACTTC
clone size: NA; V gene: TRBV11-2; J gene: TRBJ2-5; D gene: NA; CDR3 protein: CASSLGQAQETQYF; CDR3 DNA: TGTGCCAGCAGCTTAGGACAGGCCCAAGAGACCCAGTACTTC
clone size: NA; V gene: TRBV27; J gene: TRBJ2-2; D gene: TRBD1; CDR3 protein: CASSGGTGTNTGELFF; CDR3 DNA: TGTGCCAGCAGTGGGGGGACAGGCACGAACACCGGGGAGCTGTTTTTT
clone size: NA; V gene: TRBV24-1; J gene: TRBJ2-2; D gene: NA; CDR3 protein: CATSSQVNRNTGELFF; CDR3 DNA: TGTGCCACCAGTTCACAGGTCAATAGGAACACCGGGGAGCTGTTTTTT
clone size: few; V gene: TRBV18; J gene: TRBJ1-5; D gene: TRBD1; CDR3 protein: CASSQDRVDQPQHF; CDR3 DNA: TGTGCCAGCTCGCAAGACAGGGTTGATCAGCCCCAGCATTTT
clone size: few; V gene: TRBV19; J gene: TRBJ2-7; D gene: NA; CDR3 protein: CASSISLQGPRSYEQYF; CDR3 DNA: TGTGCCAGTAGTATCTCCTTACAGGGCCCACGGAGCTACGAGCAGTACTTC
clone size: NA; V gene: TRBV27; J gene: TRBJ2-7; D gene: NA; CDR3 protein: CASSFQGSYEQYF; CDR3 DNA: TGTGCCAGCAGTTTCCAGGGCTCCTACGAGCAGTACTTC
clone size: NA; V gene: TRBV7-2; J gene: TRBJ1-1; D gene: NA; CDR3 protein: CASSLRGGTEAFF; CDR3 DNA: TGTGCCAGCAGCTTAAGGGGTGGGACTGAAGCTTTCTTT
clone size: NA; V gene: TRBV5-4; J gene: TRBJ1-2; D gene: NA; CDR3 protein: CASKVQGWYGYTF; CDR3 DNA: TGTGCCAGCAAGGTTCAGGGCTGGTATGGCTACACCTTC
clone size: NA; V gene: TRBV6-5; J gene: TRBJ1-1; D gene: NA; CDR3 protein: CASPRTMNTEAFF; CDR3 DNA: TGTGCCAGTCCCAGGACAATGAACACTGAAGCTTTCTTT
clone size: NA; V gene: TRBV2; J gene: TRBJ1-5; D gene: NA; CDR3 protein: CASTRDWISNQPQHF; CDR3 DNA: TGTGCCAGCACCAGGGACTGGATAAGCAATCAGCCCCAGCATTTT
clone size: once; V gene: TRBV7-8; J gene: TRBJ2-7; D gene: TRBD2; CDR3 protein: CASSLAGGTSGRGSSYEQYF; CDR3 DNA: TGTGCCAGCAGCTTAGCAGGGGGGACTAGCGGGAGGGGTAGCTCCTACGAGCAGTACTTC
clone size: NA; V gene: TRBV18; J gene: TRBJ2-3; D gene: TRBD2; CDR3 protein: CASSPPLAENPQDTQYF; CDR3 DNA: TGTGCCAGCTCACCACCACTAGCGGAGAACCCCCAAGATACGCAGTATTTT
clone size: NA; V gene: TRBV9; J gene: TRBJ2-1; D gene: TRBD2; CDR3 protein: CASSTYSTSGANNEQFF; CDR3 DNA: TGTGCCAGCAGCACCTACTCGACTAGCGGGGCAAACAATGAGCAGTTCTTC
clone size: NA; V gene: TRBV5-1; J gene: TRBJ1-2; D gene: TRBD1; CDR3 protein: CASSPGQGGGYTF; CDR3 DNA: TGCGCCAGCAGCCCGGGACAGGGGGGCGGCTACACCTTC
clone size: few; V gene: TRBV10-3; J gene: TRBJ1-6; D gene: TRBD1; CDR3 protein: CAISELPPGQGNSPLHF; CDR3 DNA: TGTGCCATCAGTGAGTTACCCCCGGGACAGGGAAATTCACCCCTCCACTTT
clone size: NA; V gene: TRBV6-1; J gene: TRBJ2-2; D gene: TRBD2; CDR3 protein: CASSEATSGVPGELFF; CDR3 DNA: TGTGCCAGCAGTGAAGCGACTAGCGGGGTTCCCGGGGAGCTGTTTTTT
clone size: once; V gene: TRBV9; J gene: TRBJ2-7; D gene: NA; CDR3 protein: CASSPSGGAGEQYF; CDR3 DNA: TGTGCCAGCAGCCCCAGTGGGGGGGCGGGCGAGCAGTACTTC
clone size: NA; V gene: TRBV6-6; J gene: TRBJ2-3; D gene: TRBD1; CDR3 protein: CASRTGNTDTQYF; CDR3 DNA: TGTGCCAGCAGGACAGGGAACACAGATACGCAGTATTTT
clone size: NA; V gene: TRBV3-1/TRBV3-2; J gene: TRBJ2-3; D gene: TRBD2; CDR3 protein: CASSATSEGLNTQYF; CDR3 DNA: TGTGCCAGCAGCGCGACTAGCGAGGGTTTGAATACGCAGTATTTT
clone size: NA; V gene: TRBV11-2; J gene: TRBJ1-1; D gene: NA; CDR3 protein: CASSLDPLGAFF; CDR3 DNA: TGTGCCAGCAGCTTAGATCCCCTCGGAGCTTTCTTT
clone size: NA; V gene: TRBV29-1; J gene: TRBJ1-1; D gene: NA; CDR3 protein: CSVDSVNTEAFF; CDR3 DNA: TGCAGCGTTGACTCCGTGAACACTGAAGCTTTCTTT
clone size: NA; V gene: TRBV5-1; J gene: TRBJ1-1; D gene: NA; CDR3 protein: CASSLRGTEAFF; CDR3 DNA: TGCGCCAGCAGCTTGCGGGGCACTGAAGCTTTCTTT
clone size: NA; V gene: TRBV5-8; J gene: TRBJ2-5; D gene: NA; CDR3 protein: CASSYGQPQETQYF; CDR3 DNA: TGTGCCAGCAGCTACGGACAGCCCCAAGAGACCCAGTACTTC
clone size: few; V gene: TRBV11-2; J gene: TRBJ1-4; D gene: TRBD1; CDR3 protein: CASSSRQGGSNEKLFF; CDR3 DNA: TGTGCCAGCAGCTCCCGACAGGGGGGGTCTAATGAAAAACTGTTTTTT
clone size: NA; V gene: TRBV2; J gene: TRBJ2-4; D gene: TRBD2; CDR3 protein: CANQPGLGKNIQYF; CDR3 DNA: TGTGCCAACCAACCGGGACTAGGGAAAAACATTCAGTACTTC
clone size: NA; V gene: TRBV6-5; J gene: TRBJ1-1; D gene: NA; CDR3 protein: CASRTPQGHTEAFF; CDR3 DNA: TGTGCCAGCAGGACACCCCAGGGCCACACTGAAGCTTTCTTT
clone size: NA; V gene: TRBV28; J gene: TRBJ2-7; D gene: TRBD1; CDR3 protein: CASSNTGVVYEQYF; CDR3 DNA: TGTGCCAGCAGCAATACAGGGGTGGTATACGAGCAGTACTTC
clone size: few; V gene: TRBV7-9; J gene: TRBJ1-5; D gene: NA; CDR3 protein: CASSLGQGNQPQHF; CDR3 DNA: TGTGCCAGCAGCTTAGGACAGGGCAATCAGCCCCAGCATTTT
clone size: once; V gene: TRBV24-1; J gene: TRBJ1-4; D gene: TRBD1; CDR3 protein: CATSARTGDGKLFF; CDR3 DNA: TGTGCCACCAGTGCAAGGACAGGGGACGGAAAACTGTTTTTT
clone size: NA; V gene: TRBV24-1; J gene: TRBJ2-1; D gene: TRBD2; CDR3 protein: CATSDPASGRPDEQFF; CDR3 DNA: TGTGCCACCAGTGACCCCGCTAGCGGGAGGCCGGATGAGCAGTTCTTC
clone size: NA; V gene: TRBV5-1; J gene: TRBJ2-3; D gene: TRBD2; CDR3 protein: CASSLGREADTQYF; CDR3 DNA: TGCGCCAGCAGCTTGGGGCGGGAGGCAGATACGCAGTATTTT
clone size: once; V gene: TRBV6-5; J gene: TRBJ1-2; D gene: TRBD1; CDR3 protein: CASSSRDRGGYGYTF; CDR3 DNA: TGTGCCAGCAGTTCACGGGACAGGGGCGGATATGGCTACACCTTC
clone size: NA; V gene: TRBV6-5; J gene: TRBJ1-2; D gene: NA; CDR3 protein: CAGNEEGRTYGYTF; CDR3 DNA: TGTGCCGGAAACGAGGAGGGGAGGACCTATGGCTACACCTTC
clone size: NA; V gene: TRBV5-3; J gene: TRBJ1-4; D gene: NA; CDR3 protein: CARSWGGNEKLFF; CDR3 DNA: TGTGCCAGAAGCTGGGGAGGAAATGAAAAACTGTTTTTT
clone size: NA; V gene: TRBV29-1; J gene: TRBJ1-6; D gene: TRBD1; CDR3 protein: CSARQGDKDSPLHF; CDR3 DNA: TGCAGCGCCAGACAGGGGGATAAGGATTCACCCCTCCACTTT